One and the same sample provided the 24 T cell receptor beta chains below, sequenced in a study of graft-versus-host responses after intestinal transplantation. Clones were read by immunoSEQ multiplex PCR, and TCRdb kept only the in-frame ones, dropping some. Seen here are approximately 90,000 clones, about 92% observed once, and the top ten hold about 2%. These TCRs' antigens remain unknown. This specimen was unstimulated CD8+ T cells sorted from spleen or lymph node cells, taken before intestinal transplant. The receptor source for this set is a human donor who received an intestinal transplant.

The chain has TRBV9 and TRBJ2-1, with 8 bases aligning to TRBD2. V dropped 3 bases and J dropped 3; count of bases not matched to a gene: 2. The germline gives CDR1 SGDLS, CDR2 YYNGEE. The CDR3 consists of 14 residues. The CDR3 spells CASSAGTSYNEQFF. The CDR3 nucleotides are TGTGCCAGCAGCGCCGGGACTAGCTACAATGAGCAGTTCTTC.

This rearrangement joins TRBV7-9 to TRBJ1-1, with 7 bases identical to TRBD1. V lost 4 bases and J lost 3; bases outside the gene matches: 8. CDR1 SEHNR and CDR2 FQNEAQ come from the germline V gene (reference sequence). The CDR3 runs to 15 residues. The CDR3 DNA reads TGTGCCAGCAGCTCTAACAGGGGATCGGACACTGAAGCTTTCTTT. As protein: CASSSNRGSDTEAFF.

This clone showed up just once. The chain carries TRBV4-3 and TRBJ2-1; TRBD2 matches at 9 bases. V lost 4 bases, J lost 8 bases, and 15 bases stayed unmatched. The V gene's germline CDR1 is LGHNA and CDR2 YSLEER. The length of the CDR3 is 17 residues. As DNA, the CDR3 is TGCGCCAGCAGCCCAAGACTGGGCGGGGGGGCCGTGGATGAGCAGTTCTTC. This encodes CASSPRLGGGAVDEQFF.

V is TRBV27 and J is TRBJ2-1, with D possibly matching TRBD2 (6 bases). The CDR3 spans 14 residues. Trimming left V 7 bases short and J 8 bases short, with 18 bases between. Looked up from germline, CDR1 is MNHEY and CDR2 is SMNVEV (reference sequence). In DNA, the CDR3 is TGTGCCAGCATCCCGGTGGGGGGAATGGATGAGCAGTTCTTC. Translating it yields CASIPVGGMDEQFF.

J is TRBJ2-7 and V is TRBV9; 10 nucleotides line up with TRBD1. V shed 0 bases, J shed 0 bases, and the junction held 0 bases outside the gene matches. The CDR3 runs 15 residues. In germline, CDR1 is SGDLS, CDR2 YYNGEE. In DNA, the CDR3 is TGTGCCAGCAGCGTAGGGACAGGGGGCTCCTACGAGCAGTACTTC. Encoded protein: CASSVGTGGSYEQYF.

This clone was counted once. The V and J genes are TRBV5-1 and TRBJ2-3; 11 bases match TRBD2. With V trimmed by 1 base and J by 2 bases, 3 bases remained unmatched. Germline CDR1 and CDR2: SGHRS and YFSETQ. The length of the CDR3 is 16 residues. Here the CDR3 reads CASSLTSGGYTDTQYF. The CDR3 DNA reads as TGCGCCAGCAGCTTGACTAGCGGGGGATACACAGATACGCAGTATTTT.

V is TRBV12-5 and J is TRBJ2-7; D is unclear. This CDR3 is built from 11 residues. CDR1 is LGHNT, CDR2 FRNRAP, per germline. Trimming removed 4 bases at V and 7 bases at J, with 8 bases between. CDR3 DNA: TGTGCTAGTGGTTCCCTGAGGGAGCAGTACTTC. Translated: CASGSLREQYF.

The rearrangement uses TRBV29-1 and TRBJ2-5; a weak D match, TRBD2 (6 bases). This CDR3 region has 16 residues. The V gene's germline CDR1 is SQVTM and CDR2 ANQGSEA. Trimming left V 3 bases short and J 0 bases short, with 17 bases between. The CDR3 sequence is CSVEAGRAEYQETQYF. In DNA form, the CDR3 reads TGCAGCGTTGAGGCGGGACGGGCGGAGTACCAAGAGACCCAGTACTTC.

The CDR3 is CASSSGLNYEQYF. The CDR3 bases are TGTGCCAGTAGTTCTGGACTGAACTACGAGCAGTACTTC. The chain has TRBV19 and TRBJ2-7; weak D call: TRBD2 (5 bases). Per germline, CDR1 LNHDA and CDR2 SQIVND (reference sequence). With 5 bases removed from V and 3 bases from J, the gap between germline ends came to 11 bases. This CDR3 spans 13 amino acids.

This chain connects TRBV11-2 to TRBJ2-5; D call uncertain. From germline, CDR1 is SGHAT and CDR2 FQNNGV. Trimming cost V 0 bases and J 2 bases, with 4 bases left between them. The CDR3 is 13 residues long. CDR3 protein: CASSLELQETQYF. CDR3 nucleotides: TGTGCCAGCAGCTTAGAACTTCAAGAGACCCAGTACTTC.

The chain uses TRBV21-1 and TRBJ1-2; TRBD1, the table's D call, lacks a check against the DNA. TRBV21-1 constitutes a pseudogene. The CDR3 is 14 residues long. The CDR3 loop is CASSNINRLYGYTF. CDR3 nucleotides: TGTGCCAGCAGCAATATTAACAGGCTCTATGGCTACACCTTC.

CDR3 sequence: CASSFQGLAFNEQFF. The CDR3 DNA follows: TGTGCCAGCAGCTTCCAGGGACTAGCCTTCAATGAGCAGTTCTTC. V gene TRBV7-9 combines with J gene TRBJ2-1, with 9 bases identical to TRBD2. J gave up 6 bases and V 3 bases, and 6 bases lay outside the gene matches. Per germline, CDR1 SEHNR and CDR2 FQNEAQ (reference sequence). CDR3 size: 15 residues. Supplemented by reference TRBV7-9 and TRBJ2-1, the full variable domain reads DTGVSQNPRHKITKRGQNVTFRCDPISEHNRLYWYRQTLGQGPEFLTYFQNEAQLEKSRLLSDRFSAERPKGSFSTLEIQRTEQGDSAMYLCASSFQGLAFNEQFFGPGTRLTVL.

As DNA, the CDR3 is TGTGCCTGGAGTGGGGGGGACTACAATGAGCAGTTCTTC. Residues: CAWSGGDYNEQFF. This chain joins TRBV30 and TRBJ2-1; possible D gene TRBD2, 6 bases. CDR1 and CDR2 from the germline V gene are GTSNPN and SVGIG (reference sequence). The CDR3 is made up of 13 amino acids. V was cut by 1 base and J by 3 bases, with 7 bases left in between.

The chain combines TRBV11-1 with TRBJ1-6; 7 nucleotides line up with TRBD1. CDR3 size: 14 residues. Germline lookup yields CDR1 SGHAT and CDR2 FQDESV (reference sequence). V was pared by 4 bases and J by 4 bases, with 1 base of the junction left unmatched. The CDR3 spells CASSWDRYNSPLHF. In nucleotides, the CDR3 is TGTGCCAGCAGCTGGGACAGATATAATTCACCCCTCCACTTT. The complete variable domain, with remaining parts taken from reference TRBV11-1 and TRBJ1-6, reads EAEVAQSPRYKITEKSQAVAFWCDPISGHATLYWYRQILGQGPELLVQFQDESVVDDSQLPKDRFSAERLKGVDSTLKIQPAELGDSAMYLCASSWDRYNSPLHFGNGTRLTVT.

The chain has TRBV27 and TRBJ1-5; D might be TRBD1 (5 bases). The V end was cut by 5 bases, the J end by 2 bases, with 22 bases between. This CDR3 region has 18 residues. The germline CDR1 and CDR2 sequences are MNHEY and SMNVEV (reference sequence). The CDR3 sequence: CASSPQDKALQGNQPQHF. The CDR3 coding sequence is TGTGCCAGCAGTCCCCAGGACAAGGCCCTTCAAGGCAATCAGCCCCAGCATTTT.

The CDR3: CSVSGQGNTGELFF. The CDR3 DNA reads TGCAGCGTCTCGGGACAGGGTAACACCGGGGAGCTGTTTTTT. The gene calls are TRBV29-1 and TRBJ2-2; 9 bases fit TRBD1. The trim removed 6 bases at V and 2 bases at J, leaving 4 bases unmatched. Germline assignment: CDR1 SQVTM and CDR2 ANQGSEA. The CDR3 has 14 amino acids.

The chain combines TRBV27 with TRBJ2-7, with 8 bases that match TRBD2. Germline V lookup: CDR1 MNHEY, CDR2 SMNVEV (reference sequence). The CDR3 contains 17 residues. V dropped 2 bases and J dropped 5; count of bases not matched to a gene: 14. CDR3 bases: TGTGCCAGCAGTTTAATGCCCCCGGGGGGGGCCGCTCACGAGCAGTACTTC. Its translation: CASSLMPPGGAAHEQYF.

The chain combines TRBV6-6 with TRBJ2-3; 7 bases are a match to TRBD2. CDR3 length: 16 amino acids. Germline lookup yields CDR1 MNHNY and CDR2 SVGAGI (reference sequence). V lost 6 bases to trimming and J lost 2 bases; unmatched junction nucleotides: 11. The CDR3 DNA follows: TGTGCCAGCAGCCCCCGGGGAGGGGCCGCCACAGATACGCAGTATTTT. Its protein is CASSPRGGAATDTQYF.

This clone showed up just once. The gene calls are TRBV9 and TRBJ1-2; D is uncertain. Deletions cut 0 bases from V and 8 bases from J, with 14 bases between. The CDR3 covers 14 residues. The germline V gene has CDR1 SGDLS and CDR2 YYNGEE. The chain's CDR3 is CASSVVPPGIGYTF. CDR3 DNA sequence: TGTGCCAGCAGCGTAGTACCCCCCGGGATCGGCTACACCTTC.

The chain recombines TRBV15 with TRBJ2-3; D possibly corresponds to TRBD2 (5 bases). The CDR3 extends over 14 amino acids. V was clipped by 0 bases and J by 6 bases, with 10 bases between them. CDR1 and CDR2 (germline): LNHNV, YYDKDF (reference sequence). This CDR3 is CATSRDNSGDTQYF. The CDR3 DNA reads as TGTGCCACCAGCAGAGATAACTCGGGGGATACGCAGTATTTT. The complete variable domain, with remaining parts taken from reference TRBV15 and TRBJ2-3, reads DAMVIQNPRYQVTQFGKPVTLSCSQTLNHNVMYWYQQKSSQAPKLLFHYYDKDFNNEADTPDNFQSRRPNTSFCFLDIRSPGLGDTAMYLCATSRDNSGDTQYFGPGTRLTVL.

A note on this clone: This sample also contains other DNA sequences that code for the same CDR3. The CDR3: CASSIGLAGGNEQYF. DNA for the CDR3: TGTGCCAGTAGTATTGGTCTAGCGGGGGGGAACGAGCAGTACTTC. V and J are TRBV19 and TRBJ2-7; 12 bases map to TRBD2. The trim removed 3 bases at V and 5 bases at J, leaving 5 bases unmatched. The CDR3 is 15 amino acids. Per the germline V gene, CDR1 is LNHDA and CDR2 is SQIVND (reference sequence). Full variable domain (outside the CDR3, taken from reference TRBV19 and TRBJ2-7): DGGITQSPKYLFRKEGQNVTLSCEQNLNHDAMYWYRQDPGQGLRLIYYSQIVNDFQKGDIAEGYSVSREKKESFPLTVTSAQKNPTAFYLCASSIGLAGGNEQYFGPGTRLTVT.

The chain combines TRBV7-2 with TRBJ2-5, with 11 bases identical to TRBD2. The CDR3 loop spans 16 amino acids. Losses at the gene ends were 1 base for V and 2 bases for J; bases not matched to a gene: 3. Germline-derived CDR1 and CDR2 are SGHTA and FQGNSA. The CDR3 bases are TGTGCCAGCAGCTTAGTAGCGGGGGGGCGACAAGAGACCCAGTACTTC. It specifies CASSLVAGGRQETQYF.

The chain joins TRBV7-9 to TRBJ1-6, with D unresolved. V was clipped by 5 bases and J by 6 bases, with 5 bases between them. Germline V gene lookup returns CDR1 SEHNR and CDR2 FQNEAQ (reference sequence). CDR3 size: 12 residues. The CDR3 DNA is TGTGCCAGCAGCCCGAGTAATTCACCCCTCCACTTT. Its translation is CASSPSNSPLHF.

This chain uses TRBV4-3 with TRBJ2-6, with D possibly being TRBD1 (6 bases). V was trimmed by 0 bases and J by 1 base, leaving 10 bases between them. The germline V gene encodes CDR1 LGHNA and CDR2 YSLEER. The CDR3 runs to 17 residues. The CDR3 region has the DNA TGCGCCAGCAGCCAAGAGGGACACCTTTCTGGGGCCAACGTCCTGACTTTC. Amino acid sequence: CASSQEGHLSGANVLTF.